Each of the 25 T cell receptor beta chains below was sequenced from the same sample in a study of cytomegalovirus exposure and HLA in healthy donors. It was with 60 Vbeta and 13 Jbeta primers that the PCR ran. Sequenced by immunoSEQ multiplex PCR; TCRdb stores in-frame clones only, minus some. The sample carries roughly 250,000 clones, 80% recorded once. The sequencing sample was made of PBMCs. The origin of the receptors is a girl aged 2 to 9 in good health and CMV-seronegative.

This chain connects TRBV19 to TRBJ2-2; 10 nucleotides line up with TRBD2. CDR3 length: 14 residues. Germline V CDR1 and CDR2: LNHDA, SQIVND (reference sequence). V lost 10 bases and J lost 3; bases outside the gene matches: 5. The DNA for the CDR3 is TGTGCCACCGGGACTAGCGTGGACACCGGGGAGCTGTTTTTT. Protein: CATGTSVDTGELFF.

The rearrangement uses TRBV7-9 and TRBJ2-4; no clear D. The CDR3 is made up of 18 amino acids. CDR1 is SEHNR and CDR2 is FQNEAQ in the germline V gene (reference sequence). V lost 3 bases and J lost 0, with 18 bases in between. CDR3 in amino acids: CASSFAQGSRGAKNIQYF. In DNA, the CDR3 is TGTGCCAGCAGCTTCGCCCAAGGTAGTCGCGGAGCCAAAAACATTCAGTACTTC.

This sequence joins TRBV6-1 and TRBJ1-1; D may be TRBD1 (5 bases). Germline CDR1 reads MNHNS; CDR2 reads SASEGT. There are 12 residues in the CDR3. Trimming removed 6 bases from V and 11 bases from J, with 16 bases in between. CDR3 sequence reads: CASSGDQGWAFF. The DNA of the CDR3 is TGTGCCAGCAGCGGAGATCAGGGCTGGGCTTTCTTT.

This clone has more than one count but fewer than ten. The chain is built from TRBV4-2 and TRBJ2-7; perhaps TRBD2 as D (5 bases). V lost 1 base, J lost 3 bases, and 16 bases lay in between. The CDR3 extends over 16 amino acids. CDR1 is LGHNA, CDR2 YNFKEQ, per germline. CDR3 protein: CASSQGASGWIYEQYF. CDR3 in DNA: TGTGCCAGCAGCCAAGGTGCGAGCGGATGGATCTACGAGCAGTACTTC.

This clone was detected a few times. The same CDR3 is also encoded by other DNA sequences in this sample. This chain joins TRBV9 and TRBJ2-1; 9 bases fit TRBD2. The CDR3 consists of 14 residues. Germline V lookup: CDR1 SGDLS, CDR2 YYNGEE. J was trimmed by 9 bases and V by 2 bases; bases with no gene match: 6. This CDR3 is CASSVWREGREQFF. The CDR3 bases are TGTGCCAGCAGCGTTTGGCGGGAGGGCCGTGAGCAGTTCTTC.

On this clone itself: This sample also contains other DNA sequences that code for the same CDR3. CDR3 nucleotides: TGTGCCAGCAGCTCGGGGTTGAACACCGGGGAGCTGTTTTTT. Its protein product is CASSSGLNTGELFF. V and J are TRBV13 and TRBJ2-2; TRBD2 might be the D (5 bases). CDR1 PRHDT and CDR2 FYEKMQ come from the germline V gene (reference sequence). The V gene lost 4 bases and the J gene lost 1 base, with 7 bases spanning the gap. The CDR3 extends over 14 amino acids.

The chain uses TRBV13 and TRBJ1-2, with 8 bases aligning to TRBD1. Germline CDR1 reads PRHDT; CDR2 reads FYEKMQ (reference sequence). V dropped 6 bases and J dropped 8; count of bases not matched to a gene: 8. The CDR3 sequence is 13 residues long. Here the CDR3 reads CASRETGDMGYTF. CDR3 in DNA: TGTGCCAGCAGGGAGACAGGGGACATGGGCTACACCTTC. Looking up the rest from reference TRBV13 and TRBJ1-2 gives the full variable domain: AAGVIQSPRHLIKEKRETATLKCYPIPRHDTVYWYQQGPGQDPQFLISFYEKMQSDKGSIPDRFSAQQFSDYHSELNMSSLELGDSALYFCASRETGDMGYTFGSGTRLTVV.

The rearrangement uses TRBV30 and TRBJ2-3; possible D gene TRBD2, 6 bases. V was pared by 5 bases and J by 6 bases, with 18 bases between. The CDR3 length is 14 residues. Germline CDR1 and CDR2: GTSNPN and SVGIG (reference sequence). The CDR3 is CAWEVGSGSDTQYF. The CDR3 bases are TGTGCCTGGGAGGTTGGGAGCGGGTCCGATACGCAGTATTTT.

CDR3 nucleotide sequence: TGTGCCAGCTCCGTCGGGGACAGCGGCTACGAGCAGTACTTC. Translating gives CASSVGDSGYEQYF. The V gene is TRBV18, the J gene TRBJ2-7; 7 bases map to TRBD1. In germline, CDR1 is KGHSH, CDR2 LQKENI. Trimming cost V 6 bases and J 3 bases; bases outside gene matches: 8. The CDR3 is made up of 14 amino acids.

This clone was detected only once. V is TRBV5-5 and J is TRBJ1-2; D gene ambiguous. In germline, CDR1 is SGHKS, CDR2 YYEKEE (reference sequence). The length of the CDR3 is 12 residues. Between the trimmed V and J ends, which lost 0 bases and 8 bases, there was a span of 8 bases. The CDR3 spells CASSLAPPGYTF. The CDR3 DNA follows: TGTGCCAGCAGCTTGGCTCCCCCGGGCTACACCTTC.

This sequence joins TRBV28 and TRBJ2-4; the D gene is possibly TRBD1 (6 bases). CDR3 length: 18 residues. Germline-derived CDR1 and CDR2 are MDHEN and SYDVKM. Trimming stripped 3 bases from V and 4 bases from J, with 22 bases between. CDR3 bases: TGTGCCAGCAGTTTGGTTTTCGCGAGACAGGACTTTAAAAACATTCAGTACTTC. Protein: CASSLVFARQDFKNIQYF.

The chain combines TRBV6-1 with TRBJ1-1, with unresolved D. V was cut by 6 bases and J by 3 bases, with 14 bases left in between. The length of the CDR3 is 14 residues. Germline V gene lookup returns CDR1 MNHNS and CDR2 SASEGT. The CDR3 DNA reads TGTGCCAGCAGCAAACTAGGTCAGGACACTGAAGCTTTCTTT. Its protein is CASSKLGQDTEAFF.

The J gene is TRBJ1-4, the V gene TRBV28; TRBD1 aligns across 7 bases. The CDR3 is made up of 13 amino acids. J lost 6 bases, V lost 11 bases, and 9 bases had no gene match. CDR1 is MDHEN and CDR2 is SYDVKM in the germline V gene. For the CDR3, the DNA is TGTGCCGGCCAACAGGGGCAGGATGAAAAACTGTTTTTT. Protein sequence: CAGQQGQDEKLFF.

The count of this clone is one. This rearrangement joins TRBV5-4 to TRBJ2-5; 7 bases align to TRBD1. The length of the CDR3 is 13 residues. Germline CDR1 reads SGHNT; CDR2 reads YYREEE (reference sequence). Losses at the gene ends were 0 bases for V and 5 bases for J; bases not matched to a gene: 1. CDR3 nucleotides: TGTGCCAGCAGCTTGGCCAGGGGGGAGACCCAGTACTTC. It encodes CASSLARGETQYF.

Only one count was recorded for this clone. The chain recombines TRBV7-6 with TRBJ1-3; D remains ambiguous. V dropped 0 bases and J dropped 0 bases, with 12 bases sitting between them. The germline CDR1 and CDR2 sequences are SGHVS and FNYEAQ. The CDR3 covers 17 residues. CDR3 loop: CASSLAASGFSGNTIYF. Here the CDR3 DNA reads TGTGCCAGCAGCTTAGCGGCGTCAGGATTCTCTGGAAACACCATATATTTT.

This rearrangement joins TRBV7-9 to TRBJ1-6; maybe TRBD1 (6 bases). This CDR3 has 14 amino acids. Trimming left V 1 base short and J 10 bases short, with 11 bases between. From germline, CDR1 is SEHNR and CDR2 FQNEAQ (reference sequence). CDR3 nucleotides: TGTGCCAGCAGCTTAGGTGGGGGCCCCTCACCCCTCCACTTT. This encodes CASSLGGGPSPLHF. Full variable domain (rest looked up from reference TRBV7-9 and TRBJ1-6): DTGVSQNPRHKITKRGQNVTFRCDPISEHNRLYWYRQTLGQGPEFLTYFQNEAQLEKSRLLSDRFSAERPKGSFSTLEIQRTEQGDSAMYLCASSLGGGPSPLHFGNGTRLTVT.

The CDR3: CASSLNGNNQPQHF. The CDR3 DNA is TGTGCCAGCAGCTTAAACGGGAACAATCAGCCCCAGCATTTT. The chain uses TRBV11-2 and TRBJ1-5; no reliable D call. There are 14 residues in the CDR3. CDR1 SGHAT and CDR2 FQNNGV come from the germline V gene. V dropped 2 bases and J dropped 3 bases, with 8 bases sitting between them.

The chain uses TRBV2 and TRBJ2-7; D is undetermined. V dropped 2 bases and J dropped 8 bases, with 16 bases sitting between them. The CDR3 contains 14 residues. From germline, CDR1 is SNHLY and CDR2 FYNNEI. CDR3 amino acids: CASSELSEVGQQYF. As DNA, the CDR3 is TGTGCCAGCAGTGAACTTTCCGAGGTCGGTCAGCAGTACTTC. The entire variable domain, with the rest obtained from reference TRBV2 and TRBJ2-7, is as follows: EPEVTQTPSHQVTQMGQEVILRCVPISNHLYFYWYRQILGQKVEFLVSFYNNEISEKSEIFDDQFSVERPDGSNFTLKIRSTKLEDSAMYFCASSELSEVGQQYFGPGTRLTVT.

This sequence joins TRBV28 and TRBJ2-7; weak D call: TRBD2 (5 bases). The CDR3 extends over 16 amino acids. Germline-derived CDR1 and CDR2 are MDHEN and SYDVKM. With 4 bases removed from V and 0 bases from J, the gap between germline ends came to 16 bases. The CDR3 loop reads CASSYKVGRVSYEQYF. CDR3 DNA: TGTGCCAGCAGTTATAAGGTTGGGCGGGTCTCCTACGAGCAGTACTTC.

The chain recombines TRBV9 with TRBJ2-2; possibly TRBD2 for D (5 bases). The CDR3 consists of 13 residues. With 3 bases removed from V and 2 bases from J, the gap between germline ends came to 5 bases. Germline V gives CDR1 SGDLS, CDR2 YYNGEE. CDR3 coding DNA: TGTGCCAGCAGCGGGACTAACACCGGGGAGCTGTTTTTT. Protein: CASSGTNTGELFF.

This chain connects TRBV10-3 to TRBJ2-7, with TRBD1 identical over 7 bases. With 3 bases clipped from V and 0 bases from J, the junction kept 8 bases outside the gene matches. Germline CDR1 and CDR2: ENHRY and SYGVKD. CDR3 length: 16 residues. The DNA for the CDR3 is TGTGCCATCAGTGAAAGGGGGCGGCAAAGCTCCTACGAGCAGTACTTC. It yields the protein CAISERGRQSSYEQYF.

The chain is built from TRBV19 and TRBJ2-1; 7 bases agree with TRBD2. Germline V gene sequence: CDR1 LNHDA, CDR2 SQIVND (reference sequence). With V trimmed by 3 bases and J by 8 bases, 10 bases remained unmatched. CDR3 size: 15 residues. The CDR3: CASSIWGEGRYEQFF. The CDR3 DNA follows: TGTGCCAGTAGTATTTGGGGGGAGGGCCGGTATGAGCAGTTCTTC.

The rearrangement uses TRBV7-9 and TRBJ2-3; D is perhaps TRBD1 (6 bases). Germline CDR1 is SEHNR and CDR2 is FQNEAQ (reference sequence). CDR3 length: 16 residues. The V end lost 3 bases, the J end lost 0 bases, and 13 bases lay between the germline ends. Here the CDR3 reads CASSFPGHTSTDTQYF. The CDR3 nucleotides read TGTGCCAGCAGCTTCCCGGGACACACTAGCACAGATACGCAGTATTTT.

This clone was detected only once. The chain combines TRBV28 with TRBJ2-6, with D perhaps TRBD2 (6 bases). V was clipped by 3 bases and J by 2 bases, with 11 bases between them. This CDR3 is 16 amino acids long. Germline V gene data show CDR1 as MDHEN and CDR2 as SYDVKM. The CDR3 DNA reads as TGTGCCAGCAGTTTGGTGGGGGGAACTGGGGCCAACGTCCTGACTTTC. This translates into CASSLVGGTGANVLTF.

This chain joins TRBV5-4 and TRBJ2-1; 12 bases are a match to TRBD2. The CDR3 contains 19 residues. V shed 4 bases, J shed 6 bases, and the junction held 17 bases outside the gene matches. The germline CDR1 and CDR2 sequences are SGHNT and YYREEE (reference sequence). CDR3 residues: CASSLEPSGRAWGSNEQFF. DNA of the CDR3: TGTGCCAGCAGCCTCGAACCTAGCGGGAGGGCCTGGGGCTCCAATGAGCAGTTCTTC. The full variable domain, completed using reference TRBV5-4 and TRBJ2-1, is ETGVTQSPTHLIKTRGQQVTLRCSSQSGHNTVSWYQQALGQGPQFIFQYYREEENGRGNFPPRFSGLQFPNYSSELNVNALELDDSALYLCASSLEPSGRAWGSNEQFFGPGTRLTVL.